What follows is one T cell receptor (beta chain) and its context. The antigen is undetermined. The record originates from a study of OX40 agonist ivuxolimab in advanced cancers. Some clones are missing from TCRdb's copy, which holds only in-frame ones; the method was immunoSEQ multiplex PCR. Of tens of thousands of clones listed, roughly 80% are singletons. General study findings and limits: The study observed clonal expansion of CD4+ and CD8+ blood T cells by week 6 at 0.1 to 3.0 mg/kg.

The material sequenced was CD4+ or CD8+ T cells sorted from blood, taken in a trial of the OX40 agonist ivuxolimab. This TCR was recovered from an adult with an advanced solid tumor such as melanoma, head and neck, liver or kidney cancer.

CDR3 amino acids: CASSNNPGRGANVLTF. DNA of the CDR3: TGTGCCAGTAGTAACAATCCAGGGCGCGGGGCCAACGTCCTGACTTTC. The J gene is TRBJ2-6, the V gene TRBV19; possible D gene TRBD1, 5 bases. Germline-derived CDR1 and CDR2 are LNHDA and SQIVND (reference sequence). Trimming left V 4 bases short and J 4 bases short, with 14 bases between. The CDR3 totals 16 residues. Full variable domain (missing parts from reference TRBV19 and TRBJ2-6): DGGITQSPKYLFRKEGQNVTLSCEQNLNHDAMYWYRQDPGQGLRLIYYSQIVNDFQKGDIAEGYSVSREKKESFPLTVTSAQKNPTAFYLCASSNNPGRGANVLTFGAGSRLTVL.